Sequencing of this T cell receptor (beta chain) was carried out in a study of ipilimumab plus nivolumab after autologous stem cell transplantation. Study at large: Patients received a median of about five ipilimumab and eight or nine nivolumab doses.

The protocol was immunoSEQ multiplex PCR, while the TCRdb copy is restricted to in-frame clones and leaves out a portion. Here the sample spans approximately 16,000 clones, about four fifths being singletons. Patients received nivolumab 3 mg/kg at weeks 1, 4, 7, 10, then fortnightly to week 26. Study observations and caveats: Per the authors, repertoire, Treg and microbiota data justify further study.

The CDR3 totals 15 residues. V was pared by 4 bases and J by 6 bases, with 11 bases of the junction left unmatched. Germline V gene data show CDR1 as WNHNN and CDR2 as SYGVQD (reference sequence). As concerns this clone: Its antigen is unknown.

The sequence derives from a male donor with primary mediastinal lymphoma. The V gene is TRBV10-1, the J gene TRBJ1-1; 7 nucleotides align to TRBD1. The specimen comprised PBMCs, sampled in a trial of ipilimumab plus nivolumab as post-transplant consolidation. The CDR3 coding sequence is TGCGCCAGCAGTGCCAGAACAGGGGACCTACCTGAAGCTTTCTTT. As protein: CASSARTGDLPEAFF.